A selection of T cell receptor beta chains follows, all from one sample in a study of patients and donors after allogeneic stem cell transplantation. Each CDR3 protein gets one entry after TCRdb re-called the RT-PCR reads with MiXCR. The data contain 95,000 to 120,000 distinct CDR3 sequences, 35% of them singletons. The sample taken for sequencing was blood, either unsorted or a sorted T cell fraction (not recorded which). The receptors come from a human donor who was either an allogeneic HSCT recipient or a stem cell or donor lymphocyte infusion donor (not recorded which). It is not recorded whose cells these are; they may come from a transplant donor. CDR3s include the opening cysteine and the closing phenylalanine or tryptophan. The D gene is left open where the match is weak. Part of the rows lack a size; the others show once, few, many or a class for expanded clones.

clone size	V gene	J gene	D gene	CDR3 DNA	CDR3 protein
-	TRBV15	TRBJ1-6	TRBD1	TGTGCCACCAGCAGAGAATTTCAGGGACAGGGTGTTTCACCCCTCCACTTT	CATSREFQGQGVSPLHF
few	TRBV24-1	TRBJ2-1	-	TGTGCCACCAGTGGGGGGGACAGATTCTACAATGAGCAGTTCTTC	CATSGGDRFYNEQFF
-	TRBV7-2	TRBJ2-1	TRBD2	TGTGCCAGCAGCTTCGGGACTAGCGGAAATGAGCAGTTCTTC	CASSFGTSGNEQFF
once	TRBV20-1	TRBJ2-1	-	TGCAGCCGCCGGAGTCGCTATGAGCAGTTCTTC	CSRRSRYEQFF
-	TRBV5-1	TRBJ1-3	-	TGCGCCAGCAGCTTAGGACCGCGGGCGGGAAACACCATATATTTT	CASSLGPRAGNTIYF
many	TRBV4-3	TRBJ1-2	-	TGCGCCAGCAGCCCACACACGGAGGAGGCGCCTTTATATGGCTACACCTTC	CASSPHTEEAPLYGYTF
-	TRBV29-1	TRBJ2-5	-	TGCAGCGTTGAAGAAGACAGACTACAAGAGACCCAGTACTTC	CSVEEDRLQETQYF
-	TRBV5-1	TRBJ2-3	-	TGCGCCAGCAGCTTGTCAAGAGGCCTCACAGATACGCAGTATTTT	CASSLSRGLTDTQYF
-	TRBV11-2	TRBJ2-2	-	TGTGCCAGCAGCCCGGGACGCATCTCCGGGGAGCTGTTTTTT	CASSPGRISGELFF
-	TRBV20-1	TRBJ2-7	TRBD2	TGCAGTGAGAAGAGCGGGAGTAAAGACGAGCAGTACTTC	CSEKSGSKDEQYF
-	TRBV6-5	TRBJ1-5	-	TGTGCCAGCAGTAAGGCTGTGAGCAATCAGCCCCAGCATTTT	CASSKAVSNQPQHF
few	TRBV2	TRBJ1-6	-	TGTGCCAGCAGCCCCGGGATGGCCCTCCACTTT	CASSPGMALHF
few	TRBV6-2/TRBV6-3	TRBJ1-2	TRBD1	TGTGCCAGCAGATCCGACAGGGTTGTTGGCTACACCTTC	CASRSDRVVGYTF
-	TRBV20-1	TRBJ1-4	-	TGCAGTGCTAGAGATTGGACACGGAGGGCTGAAAAACTGTTTTTT	CSARDWTRRAEKLFF
-	TRBV3-1	TRBJ2-7	TRBD2	TGTGCCAGCAGCCAACTTCCCAGACTAGCGGGAGGATACGAGCAGTACTTC	CASSQLPRLAGGYEQYF
-	TRBV6-5	TRBJ1-5	-	TGTGCCAGCAGCCCCGGTGGCCGGGGGCAGCCCCAGCATTTT	CASSPGGRGQPQHF
few	TRBV7-9	TRBJ1-4	-	TGTGCCAGCAGCACGGACGGCGCAACTAATGAAAAACTGTTTTTT	CASSTDGATNEKLFF
-	TRBV3-1	TRBJ2-1	TRBD1	TGTGCCAGCAGCCTTCGACAGGGGGATTTTAGAAGCCTATCCTACAATGAGCAGTTCTTC	CASSLRQGDFRSLSYNEQFF
once	TRBV6-2/TRBV6-3	TRBJ2-5	-	TGTGCCAGCAGTTACTCCCACATCGGAGAGACCCAGTACTTC	CASSYSHIGETQYF
-	TRBV27	TRBJ1-1	-	TGTGCCAGCAGTTTTAGCCCAGGGACTGAAGCTTTCTTT	CASSFSPGTEAFF
-	TRBV3-1	TRBJ2-1	TRBD1	TGTGCCAGCAGCCAAGGGACAGGGGTTAGGAATGAGCAGTTCTTC	CASSQGTGVRNEQFF
few	TRBV20-1	TRBJ1-5	-	TGCAGTGCTCTAAGAAACCAGGGGCAGCCCCAGCATTTT	CSALRNQGQPQHF
few	TRBV20-1	TRBJ1-1	TRBD1	TGCAGTGCCCTCATCCGGGACAGGGGCACTGAAGCTTTCTTT	CSALIRDRGTEAFF
few	TRBV16	TRBJ2-5	-	TGTGCCAGCAGCCAATTCGGCTCGGGGACCCAGTACTTC	CASSQFGSGTQYF
-	TRBV7-9	TRBJ2-5	TRBD2	TGTGCCAGCAGTAGTAGCGGGAGGCGGCAAGAGACCCAGTACTTC	CASSSSGRRQETQYF
-	TRBV7-2	TRBJ1-6	TRBD1	TGTGCCAGCAGCTTATTCCCGACCGGGACAGGGAACCATAATTCACCCCTCCACTTT	CASSLFPTGTGNHNSPLHF
once	TRBV28	TRBJ2-7	-	TGTGCCAGCAGTTTACTCGCAGGGAAGAGGCAGTACTTC	CASSLLAGKRQYF
-	TRBV12-3/TRBV12-4	TRBJ2-2	-	TGTGCCAGCAGCTGGAGGGGCGCGAACACCGGGGAGCTGTTTTTT	CASSWRGANTGELFF
few	TRBV20-1	TRBJ2-2	-	TGCAGTGCCGCTCATCGGGGATCCACCGGGGAGCTGTTTTTT	CSAAHRGSTGELFF
-	TRBV3-1	TRBJ2-5	-	TGTGCCAGCAGCCAAAGTCAGGGTCGGGGGACCCAGTACTTC	CASSQSQGRGTQYF
few	TRBV7-9	TRBJ2-7	-	TGTGCCAGCAGCCAAACAACGGGAGTACCCTACGAGCAGTACTTC	CASSQTTGVPYEQYF
few	TRBV18	TRBJ1-2	-	TGTGCCAGCTCAGAGGAGTACGCCTATGGCTACACCTTC	CASSEEYAYGYTF
few	TRBV5-1	TRBJ2-3	TRBD1	TGCGCCAGCAGCCCCGGACAGGGTAAAACAGATACGCAGTATTTT	CASSPGQGKTDTQYF
many	TRBV4-3	TRBJ1-6	-	TGCGCCAGCAGCCAAGGGAGCTCCTATAATTCACCCCTCCACTTT	CASSQGSSYNSPLHF
-	TRBV9	TRBJ1-2	TRBD1	TGTGCCAGCAGCGTAGTTGCCGGGACAGGCTTTGGCTACACCTTC	CASSVVAGTGFGYTF